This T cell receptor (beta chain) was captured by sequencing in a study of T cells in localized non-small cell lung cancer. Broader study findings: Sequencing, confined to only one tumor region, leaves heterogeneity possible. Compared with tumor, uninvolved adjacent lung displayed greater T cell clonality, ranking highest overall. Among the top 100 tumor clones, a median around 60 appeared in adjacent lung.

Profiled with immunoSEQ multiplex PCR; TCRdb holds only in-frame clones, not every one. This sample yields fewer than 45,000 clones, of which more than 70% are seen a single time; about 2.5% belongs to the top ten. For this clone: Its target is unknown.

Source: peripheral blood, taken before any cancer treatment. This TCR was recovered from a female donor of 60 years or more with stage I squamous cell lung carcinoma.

The CDR3 bases are TGTGCCAGCAGCTTTGGGGACACTGCAACTAATGAAAAACTGTTTTTT. Protein: CASSFGDTATNEKLFF. The gene calls are TRBV7-2 and TRBJ1-4; a possible D gene is TRBD1 (6 bases). Trimming removed 3 bases from V and 0 bases from J, with 11 bases in between. The CDR3 contains 16 residues. Looked up from germline, CDR1 is SGHTA and CDR2 is FQGNSA.